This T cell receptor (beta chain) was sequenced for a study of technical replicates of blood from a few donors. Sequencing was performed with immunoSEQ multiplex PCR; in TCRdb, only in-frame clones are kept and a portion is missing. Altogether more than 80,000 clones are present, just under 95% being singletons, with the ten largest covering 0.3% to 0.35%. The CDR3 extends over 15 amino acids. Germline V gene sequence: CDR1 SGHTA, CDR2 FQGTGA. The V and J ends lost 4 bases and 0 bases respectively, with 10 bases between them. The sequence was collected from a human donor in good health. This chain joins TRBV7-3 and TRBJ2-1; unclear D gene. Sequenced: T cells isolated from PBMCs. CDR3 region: CASSYLKSSYNEQFF. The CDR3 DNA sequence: TGTGCCAGCAGCTACCTAAAAAGCTCCTACAATGAGCAGTTCTTC.